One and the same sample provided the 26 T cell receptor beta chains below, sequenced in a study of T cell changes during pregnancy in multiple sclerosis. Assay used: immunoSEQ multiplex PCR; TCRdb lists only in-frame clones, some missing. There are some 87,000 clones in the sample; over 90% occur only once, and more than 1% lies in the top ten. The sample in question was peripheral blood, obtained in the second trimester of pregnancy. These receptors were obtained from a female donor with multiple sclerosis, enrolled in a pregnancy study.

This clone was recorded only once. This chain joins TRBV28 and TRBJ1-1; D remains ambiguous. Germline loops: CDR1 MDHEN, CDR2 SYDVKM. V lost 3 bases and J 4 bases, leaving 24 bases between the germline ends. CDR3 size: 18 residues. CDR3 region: CASSFMIVGSGEATEAFF. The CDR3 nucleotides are TGTGCCAGCAGTTTCATGATCGTCGGTTCCGGGGAGGCCACTGAAGCTTTCTTT.

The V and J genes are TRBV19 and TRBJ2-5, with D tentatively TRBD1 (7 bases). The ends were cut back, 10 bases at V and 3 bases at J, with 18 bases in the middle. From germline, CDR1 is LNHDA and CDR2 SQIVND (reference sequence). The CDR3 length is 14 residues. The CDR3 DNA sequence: TGTGCCACCCGGCGACGGGGGACAGAAGAGACCCAGTACTTC. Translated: CATRRRGTEETQYF.

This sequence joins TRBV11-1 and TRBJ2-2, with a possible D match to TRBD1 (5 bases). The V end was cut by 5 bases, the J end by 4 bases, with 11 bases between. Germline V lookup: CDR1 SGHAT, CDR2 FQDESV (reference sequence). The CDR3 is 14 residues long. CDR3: CASSVDSSTGELFF. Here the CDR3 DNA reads TGTGCCAGCAGCGTAGACAGTTCCACCGGGGAGCTGTTTTTT.

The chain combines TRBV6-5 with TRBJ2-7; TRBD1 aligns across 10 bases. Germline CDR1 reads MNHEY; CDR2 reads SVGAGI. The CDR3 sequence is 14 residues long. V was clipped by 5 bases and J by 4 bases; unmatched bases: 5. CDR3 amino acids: CASSEDRGTYEQYF. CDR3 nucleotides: TGTGCCAGCAGTGAGGACAGGGGGACTTACGAGCAGTACTTC.

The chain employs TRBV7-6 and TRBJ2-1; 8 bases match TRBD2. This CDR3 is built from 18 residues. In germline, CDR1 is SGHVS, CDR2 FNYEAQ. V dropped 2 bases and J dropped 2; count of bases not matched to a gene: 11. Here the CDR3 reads CASSLILSGEGPYNEQFF. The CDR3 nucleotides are TGTGCCAGCAGCTTAATCCTTAGCGGGGAGGGCCCCTACAATGAGCAGTTCTTC.

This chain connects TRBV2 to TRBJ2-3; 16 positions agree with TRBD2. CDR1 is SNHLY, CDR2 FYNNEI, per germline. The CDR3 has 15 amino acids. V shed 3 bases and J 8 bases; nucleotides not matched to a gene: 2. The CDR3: CASSEGTSGRGTQYF. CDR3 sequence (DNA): TGTGCCAGCAGTGAGGGGACTAGCGGGAGGGGTACGCAGTATTTT.

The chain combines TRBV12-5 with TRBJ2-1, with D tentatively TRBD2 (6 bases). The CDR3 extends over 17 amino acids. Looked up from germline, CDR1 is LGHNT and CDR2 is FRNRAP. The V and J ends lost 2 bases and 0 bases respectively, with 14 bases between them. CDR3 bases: TGTGCTAGTGGTTTGACTTCCTACGGGAGCTCCTACAATGAGCAGTTCTTC. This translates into CASGLTSYGSSYNEQFF.

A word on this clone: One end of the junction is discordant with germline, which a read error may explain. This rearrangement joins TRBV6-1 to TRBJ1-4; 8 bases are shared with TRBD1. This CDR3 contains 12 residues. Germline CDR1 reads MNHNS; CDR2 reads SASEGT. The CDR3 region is CASSDLGQGRSF. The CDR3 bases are TGTGCCAGCAGTGATCTAGGACAGGGCCGGTCTTTT.

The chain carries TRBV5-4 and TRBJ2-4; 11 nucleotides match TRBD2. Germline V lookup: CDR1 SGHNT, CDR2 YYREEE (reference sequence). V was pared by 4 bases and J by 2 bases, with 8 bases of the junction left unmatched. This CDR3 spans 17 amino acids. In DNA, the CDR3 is TGTGCCAGCAGCCTTCCCGGGACTAGCGGTTCCAAAAACATTCAGTACTTC. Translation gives CASSLPGTSGSKNIQYF.

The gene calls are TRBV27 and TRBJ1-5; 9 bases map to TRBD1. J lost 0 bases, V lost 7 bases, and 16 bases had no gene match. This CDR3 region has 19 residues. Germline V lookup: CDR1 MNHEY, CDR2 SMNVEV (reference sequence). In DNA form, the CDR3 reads TGTGCCAGCATTAAGTGCAGGACAGGGGAAAAATGTAGCAATCAGCCCCAGCATTTT. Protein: CASIKCRTGEKCSNQPQHF.

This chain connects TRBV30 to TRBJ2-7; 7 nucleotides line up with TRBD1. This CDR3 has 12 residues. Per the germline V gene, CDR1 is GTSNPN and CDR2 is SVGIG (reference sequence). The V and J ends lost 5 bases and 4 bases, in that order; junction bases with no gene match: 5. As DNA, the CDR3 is TGTGCCTGGGCCAGGGGGTCGTACGAGCAGTACTTC. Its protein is CAWARGSYEQYF.

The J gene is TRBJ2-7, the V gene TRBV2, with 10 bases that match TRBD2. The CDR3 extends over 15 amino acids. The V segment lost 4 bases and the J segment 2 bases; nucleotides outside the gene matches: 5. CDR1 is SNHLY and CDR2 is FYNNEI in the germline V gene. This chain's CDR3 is CASSGLAGAAYEQYF. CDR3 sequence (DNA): TGTGCCAGCAGTGGACTAGCGGGCGCCGCCTACGAGCAGTACTTC.

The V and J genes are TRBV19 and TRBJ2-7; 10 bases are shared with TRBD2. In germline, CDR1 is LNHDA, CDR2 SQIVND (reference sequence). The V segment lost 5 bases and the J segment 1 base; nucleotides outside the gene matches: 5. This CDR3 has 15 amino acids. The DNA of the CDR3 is TGTGCCAGTAGTCCAGGACTAGCGGATTCCTACGAGCAGTACTTC. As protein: CASSPGLADSYEQYF.

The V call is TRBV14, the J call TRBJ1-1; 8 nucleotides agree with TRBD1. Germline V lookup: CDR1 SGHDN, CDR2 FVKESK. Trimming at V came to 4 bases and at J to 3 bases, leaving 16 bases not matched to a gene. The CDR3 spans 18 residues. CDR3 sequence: CASSLRTGWMHSYTEAFF. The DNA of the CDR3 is TGTGCCAGCAGCCTACGGACAGGGTGGATGCATTCGTACACTGAAGCTTTCTTT.

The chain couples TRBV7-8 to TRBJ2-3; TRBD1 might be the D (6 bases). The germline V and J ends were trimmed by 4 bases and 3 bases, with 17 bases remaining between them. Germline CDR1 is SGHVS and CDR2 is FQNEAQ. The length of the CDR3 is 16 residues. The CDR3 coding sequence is TGTGCCAGCAGCTCCCGAGGGGGAGTGGGGACAGATACGCAGTATTTT. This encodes CASSSRGGVGTDTQYF.

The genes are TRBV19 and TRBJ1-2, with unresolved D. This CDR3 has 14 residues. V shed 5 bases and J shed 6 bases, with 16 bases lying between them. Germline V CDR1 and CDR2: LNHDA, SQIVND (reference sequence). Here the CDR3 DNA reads TGTGCCAGTAGTCGCCGGCTTGGACTTGATGGCTACACCTTC. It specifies CASSRRLGLDGYTF.

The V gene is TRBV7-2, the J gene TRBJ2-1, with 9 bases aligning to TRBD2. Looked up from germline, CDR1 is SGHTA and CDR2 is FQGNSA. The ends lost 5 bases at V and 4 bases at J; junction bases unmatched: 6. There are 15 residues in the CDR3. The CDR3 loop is CASSGSAGGYNEQFF. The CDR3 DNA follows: TGTGCCAGCAGCGGAAGTGCGGGAGGGTACAATGAGCAGTTCTTC.

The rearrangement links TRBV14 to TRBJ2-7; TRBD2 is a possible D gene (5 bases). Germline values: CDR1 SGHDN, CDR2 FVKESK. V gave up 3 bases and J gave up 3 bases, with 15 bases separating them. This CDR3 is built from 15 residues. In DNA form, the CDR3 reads TGTGCCAGCAGCCACCGTAGCGCGCCAGGCTACGAGCAGTACTTC. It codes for CASSHRSAPGYEQYF.

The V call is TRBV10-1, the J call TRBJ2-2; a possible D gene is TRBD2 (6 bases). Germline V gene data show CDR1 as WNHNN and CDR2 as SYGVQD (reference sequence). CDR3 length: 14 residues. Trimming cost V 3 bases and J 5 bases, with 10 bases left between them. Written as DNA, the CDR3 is TGCGCCAGCAGTGAAGGGGACTGGACCGGGGAGCTGTTTTTT. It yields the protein CASSEGDWTGELFF.

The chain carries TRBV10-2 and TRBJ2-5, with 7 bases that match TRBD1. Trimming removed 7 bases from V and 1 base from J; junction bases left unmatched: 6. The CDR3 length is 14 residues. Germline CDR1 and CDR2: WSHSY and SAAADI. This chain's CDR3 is CASTEPGGQETQYF. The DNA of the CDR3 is TGCGCCAGCACCGAACCAGGGGGCCAAGAGACCCAGTACTTC.

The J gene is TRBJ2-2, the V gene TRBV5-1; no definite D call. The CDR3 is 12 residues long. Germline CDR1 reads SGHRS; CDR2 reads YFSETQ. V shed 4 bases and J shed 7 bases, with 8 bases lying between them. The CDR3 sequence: CASSPTSGELFF. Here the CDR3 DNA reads TGCGCCAGCAGCCCCACGAGCGGGGAGCTGTTTTTT.

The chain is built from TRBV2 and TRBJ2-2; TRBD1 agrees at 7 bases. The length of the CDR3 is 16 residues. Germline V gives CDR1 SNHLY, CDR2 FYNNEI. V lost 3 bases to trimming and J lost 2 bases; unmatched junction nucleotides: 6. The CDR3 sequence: CASSDVDRRNTGELFF. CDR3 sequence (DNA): TGTGCCAGCAGTGACGTGGACAGGAGAAACACCGGGGAGCTGTTTTTT.

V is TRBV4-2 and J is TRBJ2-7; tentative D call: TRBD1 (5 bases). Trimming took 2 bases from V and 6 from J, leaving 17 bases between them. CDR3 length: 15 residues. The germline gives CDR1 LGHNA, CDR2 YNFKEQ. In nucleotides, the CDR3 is TGTGCCAGCAGCCAATCGACTCCACCAACAGGCGAGCAGTACTTC. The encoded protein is CASSQSTPPTGEQYF.

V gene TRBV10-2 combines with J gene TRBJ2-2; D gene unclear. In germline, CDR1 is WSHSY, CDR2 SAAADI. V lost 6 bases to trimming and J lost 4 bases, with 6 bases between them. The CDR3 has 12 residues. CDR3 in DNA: TGCGCCAGCAGCACATCCACCGGGGAGCTGTTTTTT. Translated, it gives CASSTSTGELFF.

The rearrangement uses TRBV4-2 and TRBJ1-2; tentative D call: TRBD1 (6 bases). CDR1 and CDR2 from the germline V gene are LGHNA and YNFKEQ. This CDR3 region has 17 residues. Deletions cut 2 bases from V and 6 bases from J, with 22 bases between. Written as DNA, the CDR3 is TGTGCCAGCAGCCAAAGCCTATTAACAGGGAAAGTAAATGGCTACACCTTC. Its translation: CASSQSLLTGKVNGYTF.

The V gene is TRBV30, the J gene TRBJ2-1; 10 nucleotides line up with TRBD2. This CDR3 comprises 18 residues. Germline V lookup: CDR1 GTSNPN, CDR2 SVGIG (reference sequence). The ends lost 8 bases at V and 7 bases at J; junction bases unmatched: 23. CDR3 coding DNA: TGTGCCCTTACGGGGCTAGCGGGAGCCCTCCCGCGGGGGAATGAGCAGTTCTTC. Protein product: CALTGLAGALPRGNEQFF.